The rows below give T cell receptor beta chains drawn from one sample of a study of T cells in Graves' hyperthyroidism and ophthalmopathy. TCRdb re-analysed the multiplex PCR reads in MiXCR, keeping a single row per CDR3 protein. The sample carries about 360,000 distinct CDR3 sequences, about 13% recorded once. The sample consisted of blood. These receptors all stem from a woman aged 18-29 years with Graves' hyperthyroidism. The CDR3 runs from the conserved cysteine through the conserved F or W. A clone size is listed for some rows: how often the clone was seen (once, few, many), or a class if it is expanded.

j_call clone_size v_call cdr3_aa
TRBJ2-1 . TRBV9 CASSSLGGLSYNEQFF
TRBJ1-3 many TRBV20-1 CSARGTGGSDTIYF
TRBJ1-1 many TRBV11-2 CASSLMRAKAEAFF
TRBJ2-7 many TRBV4-1 CASSQDRSGNLAYEQYF
TRBJ1-5 few TRBV6-1 CASRRQGYSNQPQHF
TRBJ1-1 many TRBV29-1 CSVYRGGTEAFF
TRBJ2-1 many TRBV18 CASSPPGLAGVNEQFF
TRBJ2-3 many TRBV18 CASSLTPKGSSTDTQYF
TRBJ2-4 few TRBV24-1 CATSSVNSKNIQYF
TRBJ1-1 . TRBV6-2/TRBV6-3 CASIQGWTNPEAFF
TRBJ1-1 many TRBV29-1 CSVHPIRGRGTEAFF
TRBJ2-1 . TRBV3-1 CASSQEPPRGQFF
TRBJ2-1 many TRBV28 CATRFRGQYNEQFF
TRBJ2-3 . TRBV30 CAWRGALRDTQYF
TRBJ1-5 many TRBV7-9 CASSSTGAGSNQPQHF
TRBJ2-7 many TRBV20-1 CSAWGPASSYEQYF
TRBJ2-1 few TRBV9 CASSVLVGNEQFF
TRBJ1-1 . TRBV6-1 CASITPPGMNTEAFF
TRBJ1-1 many TRBV20-1 CSAATGQMMNTEAFF
TRBJ1-2 many TRBV6-4 CASSDSRAGYGYTF
TRBJ2-4 many TRBV6-2/TRBV6-3 CASSYSGGKNIQYF
TRBJ2-5 many TRBV11-2 CASSLGWSSMETQYF
TRBJ1-4 few TRBV28 CASSFPGRVNEKLFF
TRBJ2-7 . TRBV30 CAWSGLAGVGEQYF
TRBJ2-1 many TRBV11-1 CASSPRQGAYEQFF
TRBJ1-1 many TRBV5-1 CASSLLYSENTEAFF
TRBJ2-7 many TRBV28 CASSFNPVGRAVYEQYF
TRBJ2-5 many TRBV12-3/TRBV12-4 CASSKTSQETQYF
TRBJ2-7 many TRBV7-8 CASSYALLAGGYEQYF
TRBJ2-7 many TRBV6-1 CASHWEQGVNEQYF
TRBJ2-3 few TRBV4-1 CASSQEALSSGRVDTQYF
TRBJ1-1 many TRBV12-5 CASGREVNTEAFF
TRBJ1-1 many TRBV28 CASSFGTEYLNTEAFF
TRBJ2-5 few TRBV5-1 CASSFVRGGDQETQYF
TRBJ1-1 . TRBV28 CASTLQPPSTEAFF
TRBJ1-1 few TRBV10-3 CAISEPEGQLNTEAFF
TRBJ2-3 many TRBV3-1 CAISDRGTDTQYF
TRBJ2-7 few TRBV2 CASRSPGDYEQYF
TRBJ1-2 few TRBV20-1 CSARDLQGHSYGYTF
TRBJ1-4 many TRBV20-1 CSAIDTGKLFF
TRBJ1-5 few TRBV9 CASSPGQTSNQPQHF
TRBJ1-4 many TRBV15 CATSAGTGTAINEKLFF
. once TRBV6-1 CASSSGGNEQYF
TRBJ1-5 few TRBV4-1 CASSHIPGQDQPQHF
TRBJ2-3 . TRBV9 CASTPVRSTDTQYF
TRBJ2-7 . TRBV20-1 CSARDVRGEVREQYF
TRBJ2-7 many TRBV6-2/TRBV6-3 CASSYSRATYEQYF
TRBJ2-1 many TRBV2 CASKGGVGLARVRSYNEQFF
TRBJ2-1 . TRBV4-3 CASSQGFAGVGGNEQFF
TRBJ1-4 few TRBV28 CASKAARDRHNEKLFF
TRBJ2-1 . TRBV28 CASSESSGGANEQFF
TRBJ1-2 many TRBV7-9 CASSLDSRSYTF